The present T cell receptor beta chain was sequenced within a study of shared clonotypes between healthy human individuals. Here immunoSEQ multiplex PCR was the method, and the copy in TCRdb shows in-frame clones only, minus some. The repertoire has around 1.9 million clones, 93% of them found once; the top ten carry under 2%. Concerning this clone itself: What it binds is not known.

This CDR3 contains 12 residues. The V end lost 8 bases, the J end lost 7 bases, and 15 bases lay between the germline ends. The V gene's germline CDR1 is SGHTA and CDR2 FQGTGA. Selected positively for CCR7 and CD45RO-negative, naive CD8 cells excluded terminally differentiated effector memory CD45RA+ cells. General study results and limits: The sole specimen, blood, was sampled, and tissue repertoires likely differ.

The sequencing input was naive CD8+ T cells from PBMCs. This chain uses TRBV7-3 with TRBJ2-7; tentatively, D is TRBD2 (6 bases). This clonotype was obtained from a man aged 18 to 30 in good health. Some clones in this sample may be carry-over from other donors' samples. CDR3 region: CASGDSREEQYF. For the CDR3, the DNA is TGTGCCAGCGGGGACTCCCGAGAGGAGCAGTACTTC.